This T cell receptor beta chain appears in the sequencing data of a study of CD8 T cells in ankylosing spondylitis. General observations from the study: Ankylosing spondylitis blood appeared to carry a characteristic TCR beta motif of seven to nine highly homologous variants.

TCR beta libraries were made by quantitative 5'-RACE with molecular barcodes. TCRdb ran MiXCR on the 5' RACE reads and lists one entry per CDR3 protein. The table lists some 700,000 distinct CDR3 sequences, around 20% of them singletons, with roughly a fifth in the top ten. Comment on this clonotype: The antigen is not known.

This CDR3 is built from 16 residues. V was clipped by 7 bases and J by 5 bases, with 20 bases between them. Germline values: CDR1 SGHVS, CDR2 FQNEAQ. The clonotype comes from a male donor with ankylosing spondylitis. Sequencing was performed on blood, either unsorted or a sorted T cell fraction (not recorded which). The V gene is TRBV7-8, the J gene TRBJ1-4; D uncertain. CDR3 loop: CASTKKAGVGNEKLFF. Written as DNA, the CDR3 is TGTGCCAGCACGAAAAAGGCCGGGGTTGGGAATGAAAAACTGTTTTTT. The full variable domain, its missing parts supplied by reference TRBV7-8 and TRBJ1-4, is GAGVSQSPRYKVAKRGQDVALRCDPISGHVSLFWYQQALGQGPEFLTYFQNEAQLDKSGLPSDRFFAERPEGSVSTLKIQRTQQEDSAVYLCASTKKAGVGNEKLFFGSGTQLSVL.